This T cell receptor (beta chain) was identified in a study of shared clonotypes between healthy human individuals. This CDR3 is 15 amino acids long. Trimming shortened V by 4 bases and J by 6 bases, and 18 bases separated the two germline ends. Germline-derived CDR1 and CDR2 are SGHTA and FQGNSA. Per the original data handling: Junction-only sequences produced by ImmunoSEQ had no quality scores, so filtering differed. Profiled with immunoSEQ multiplex PCR; TCRdb holds only in-frame clones, not every one. Clone size and V and J calls were adopted from that table, with D and trimming inferred from the DNA. The sample has 470,000 or so clones; 65% to 85% are singletons.

This chain uses TRBV7-2 with TRBJ1-2; tentative D call: TRBD1 (6 bases). The sequence was collected from a woman aged 40-49 years in good health. Some clones in this sample may be carry-over from other donors' samples. The sample was PBMCs. The CDR3 DNA reads as TGTGCCAGCAGCTCCCAGGGGCAAGTGTTGGATGGCTACACCTTC. It specifies CASSSQGQVLDGYTF.